The clone carrying this T cell receptor beta chain showed up just a few times. Its antigen is not known. 5'RACE template switching produced TCR cDNA carrying a universal primer site and UMIs. TCRdb re-analysed the 5' RACE reads in MiXCR, keeping a single row per CDR3 protein. The table lists more than 300,000 distinct CDR3 sequences, roughly a tenth of them singletons, with approximately 3% in the top ten. The record originates from a study of T cells after yellow fever vaccination. Across the study: It was SMART-Seq v4 Ultra Low Input that prepared the fractions with low cell numbers.

Study-wide results and caveats: A large majority of primary-vaccination clones showed up again after the booster (approximately 95% CD4, 75% to 90% CD8). FACS-sorted repertoires might harbor abundant contaminating clonotypes from the bulk population.

Trimming left V 4 bases short and J 4 bases short, with 21 bases between. There are 17 residues in the CDR3. Per the germline V gene, CDR1 is MGHRA and CDR2 is YSYEKL. The TCR sequence derives from a young man who received the YFV17D yellow fever vaccine. The chain employs TRBV4-1 and TRBJ2-3, with D perhaps TRBD1 (6 bases). The starting material was CD4+ T cells sorted from PBMCs, obtained 45 days after the yellow fever booster vaccination. The CDR3 DNA reads as TGCGCCAGCAGCCTCAGATGGGGCAGGGGAAATGCAGATACGCAGTATTTT. This codes for CASSLRWGRGNADTQYF.